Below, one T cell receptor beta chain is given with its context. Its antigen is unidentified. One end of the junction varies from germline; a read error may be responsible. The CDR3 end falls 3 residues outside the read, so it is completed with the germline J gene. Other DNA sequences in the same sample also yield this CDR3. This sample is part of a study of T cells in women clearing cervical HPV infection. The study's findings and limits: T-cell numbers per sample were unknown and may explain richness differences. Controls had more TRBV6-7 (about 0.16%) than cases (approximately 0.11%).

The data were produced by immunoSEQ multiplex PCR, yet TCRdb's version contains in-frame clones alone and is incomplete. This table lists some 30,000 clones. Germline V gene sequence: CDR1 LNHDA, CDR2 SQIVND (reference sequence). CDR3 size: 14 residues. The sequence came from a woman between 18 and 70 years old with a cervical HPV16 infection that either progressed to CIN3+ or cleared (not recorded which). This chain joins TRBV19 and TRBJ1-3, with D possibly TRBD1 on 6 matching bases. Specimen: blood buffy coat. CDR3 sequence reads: CASSLQGFGNTIYF. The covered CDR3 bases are TGTGCCAGTAGTTTACAGGGCTTTGGAAACACG.